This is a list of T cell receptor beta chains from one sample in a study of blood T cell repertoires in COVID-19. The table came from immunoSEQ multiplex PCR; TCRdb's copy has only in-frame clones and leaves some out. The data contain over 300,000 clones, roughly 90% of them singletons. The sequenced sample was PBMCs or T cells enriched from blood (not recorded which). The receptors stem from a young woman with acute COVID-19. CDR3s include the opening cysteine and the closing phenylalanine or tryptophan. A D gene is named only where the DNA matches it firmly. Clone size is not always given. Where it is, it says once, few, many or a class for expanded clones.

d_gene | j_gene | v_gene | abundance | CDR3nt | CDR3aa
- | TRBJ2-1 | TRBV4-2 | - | TGTGCCAGCAGCCAAGACGGGGAAGGGACTCCACTTAATGAGCAGTTCTTC | CASSQDGEGTPLNEQFF
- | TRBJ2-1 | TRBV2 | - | TGTGCCAGCAGTGCCAGTCCGTACAATGAGCAGTTCTTC | CASSASPYNEQFF
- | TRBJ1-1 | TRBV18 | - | TGTGCCAGCTCACGATACAGGAAGAACACTGAAGCTTTCTTT | CASSRYRKNTEAFF
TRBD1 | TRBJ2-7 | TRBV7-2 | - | TGTGCCAGCAGCTTAGTAGCCTCCGGGACAGGGACCAACGAGCAGTACTTC | CASSLVASGTGTNEQYF
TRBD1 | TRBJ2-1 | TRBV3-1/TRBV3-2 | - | TGTGCCAGCAGCCAACTCGGACAGGGGGGTAATGAGCAGTTCTTC | CASSQLGQGGNEQFF
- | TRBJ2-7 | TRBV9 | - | TGTGCCAGCAGCCCGGACGGACTCAGCTCCTACGAGCAGTACTTC | CASSPDGLSSYEQYF
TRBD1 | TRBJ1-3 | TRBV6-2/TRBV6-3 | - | TGTGCCAGCAGTTACTTTGACAGGGACCATGGAAACACCATATATTTT | CASSYFDRDHGNTIYF
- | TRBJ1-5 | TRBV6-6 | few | TGTGCCAGCAACGACATGGCCCGATCAAGACAGCCCCAGCATTTT | CASNDMARSRQPQHF
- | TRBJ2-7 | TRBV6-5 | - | TGTGCCAGTAATTTCTACGAGCAGTACTTC | CASNFYEQYF
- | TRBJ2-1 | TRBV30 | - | TGTGCCTGGAGTGCAGGTCGTGACAATGAGCAGTTCTTC | CAWSAGRDNEQFF
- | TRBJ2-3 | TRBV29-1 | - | TGCAGCGTTGCACGACACGTCGAGGGAGATACGCAGTATTTT | CSVARHVEGDTQYF
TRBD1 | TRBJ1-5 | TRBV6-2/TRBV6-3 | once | TGTGCCAGCAGTTACCCCCTAAACAGGGGGAGCAATCAGCCCCAGCATTTT | CASSYPLNRGSNQPQHF
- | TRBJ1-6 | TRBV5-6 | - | TGTGCCAGCAGCCCTCGGAGGGTTTCACCCCTCCACTTT | CASSPRRVSPLHF
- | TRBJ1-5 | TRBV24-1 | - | TGTGCCACCAGTGATTCGGGGATCAATCAGCCCCAGCATTTT | CATSDSGINQPQHF
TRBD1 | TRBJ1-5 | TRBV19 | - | TGTGCCATTTCGCCCTCAGGGGGATATAGCAATCAGCCCCAGCATTTT | CAISPSGGYSNQPQHF
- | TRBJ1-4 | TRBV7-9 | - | TGTGCCAGCAGCGGCTCGACAGCAACTAATGAAAAACTGTTTTTT | CASSGSTATNEKLFF
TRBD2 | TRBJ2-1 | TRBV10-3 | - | TGTGCCATCAGTGACGCTAGCGGGGGCTCCTACAATGAGCAGTTCTTC | CAISDASGGSYNEQFF
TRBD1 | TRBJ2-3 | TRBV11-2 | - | TGTGCCAGCAGCAAGGACAGGGAAGATACGCAGTATTTT | CASSKDREDTQYF
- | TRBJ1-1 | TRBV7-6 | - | TGTGCCAGCAGCTACCCGACAGGGAACACTGAAGCTTTCTTT | CASSYPTGNTEAFF
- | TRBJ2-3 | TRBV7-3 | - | TGTGCCAGCAGCCCCTGGGGGGAAAGGGATACGCAGTATTTT | CASSPWGERDTQYF
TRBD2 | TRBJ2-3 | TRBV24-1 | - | TGTGCCACCAGTGATCCTAGAGTAGCGGGAAGCACAGATACGCAGTATTTT | CATSDPRVAGSTDTQYF
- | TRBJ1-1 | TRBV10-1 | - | TGCGCCAGCAGTCCCTCAGGTAGCGCATATGAAGCTTTCTTT | CASSPSGSAYEAFF
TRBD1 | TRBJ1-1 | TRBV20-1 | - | TGCAGTGCTAGTGCACAGGGGACAATATCGAACACTGAAGCTTTCTTT | CSASAQGTISNTEAFF
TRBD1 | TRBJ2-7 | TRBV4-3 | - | TGCGCCAGCAGCCAACCGGGACAGGGGACGTCCGAGCAGTACTTC | CASSQPGQGTSEQYF
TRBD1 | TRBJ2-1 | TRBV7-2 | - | TGTGCCAGCAGCTCCCAAGCCGGGACAGGCCTCAATGAGCAGTTCTTC | CASSSQAGTGLNEQFF
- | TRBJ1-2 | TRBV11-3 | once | TGTGCCAGCAGCTTAGTAATTCGGGAAACATCTAACTATGGCTACACCTTC | CASSLVIRETSNYGYTF
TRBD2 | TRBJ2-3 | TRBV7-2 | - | TGTGCCAGCCGTAAGAGGAGCGGGGGGGGCACAGATACGCAGTATTTT | CASRKRSGGGTDTQYF
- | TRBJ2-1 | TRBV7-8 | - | TGTGCCAGCAGGGTTGAGGATGAGCAGTTCTTC | CASRVEDEQFF
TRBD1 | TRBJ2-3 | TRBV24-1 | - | TGTGCCACCAGTGACCGGACAGGGGGCTCAGATACGCAGTATTTT | CATSDRTGGSDTQYF
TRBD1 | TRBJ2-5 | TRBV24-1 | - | TGTGCCACCAGTGACACGGGACAGTTAGAGACCCAGTACTTC | CATSDTGQLETQYF
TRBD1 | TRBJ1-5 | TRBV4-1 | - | TGCGCCAGCAGCCCCCCAACAGGGGCTTTAAGGGGGCAGCCCCAGCATTTT | CASSPPTGALRGQPQHF
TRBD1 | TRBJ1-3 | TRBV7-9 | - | TGTGCCAGCAACCCCGGGACAGGACCCTCTGGAAACACCATATATTTT | CASNPGTGPSGNTIYF
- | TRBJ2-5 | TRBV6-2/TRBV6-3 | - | TGTGCCAGCAGTTACTCAACGGCAGGCAAAGGGACCCAGTACTTC | CASSYSTAGKGTQYF
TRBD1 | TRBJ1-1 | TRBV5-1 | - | TGCGCCAGCAGCTCCTCACAGGGGAGAGTAGAAGCTTTCTTT | CASSSSQGRVEAFF
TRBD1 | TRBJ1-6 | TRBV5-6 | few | TGTGCCAGCAGCTTGGGGTCGGGACAGGGTCAGTCACCCCTCCACTTT | CASSLGSGQGQSPLHF